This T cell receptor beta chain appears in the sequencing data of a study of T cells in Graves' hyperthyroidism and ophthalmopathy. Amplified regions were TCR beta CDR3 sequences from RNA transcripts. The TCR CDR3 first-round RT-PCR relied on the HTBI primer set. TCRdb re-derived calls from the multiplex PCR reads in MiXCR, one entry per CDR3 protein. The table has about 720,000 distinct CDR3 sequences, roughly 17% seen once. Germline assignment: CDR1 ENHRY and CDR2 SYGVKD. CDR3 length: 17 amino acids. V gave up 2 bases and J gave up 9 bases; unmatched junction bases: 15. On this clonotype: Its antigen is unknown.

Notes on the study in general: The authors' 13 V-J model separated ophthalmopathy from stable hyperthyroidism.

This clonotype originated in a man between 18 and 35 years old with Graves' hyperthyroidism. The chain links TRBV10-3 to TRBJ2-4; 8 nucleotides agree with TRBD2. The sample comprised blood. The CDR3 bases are TGTGCCATCAGTGAGGCCGCGGGAGCGGGAGTGGGGGGCATTCAGTACTTC. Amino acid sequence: CAISEAAGAGVGGIQYF.